This paragraph covers one T cell receptor (beta chain) sequence. No antigen is known for it. Deletions cut 6 bases from V and 4 bases from J, with 19 bases between. This CDR3 is 15 amino acids long. Germline V gene sequence: CDR1 MDHEN, CDR2 SYDVKM. Sequencing used immunoSEQ multiplex PCR; TCRdb keeps in-frame clones, though not all of them. The data show around 120,000 clones, 90% to 95% seen once. The data are from a study of human thymus T cells. Whole-study findings and limits: Thymic TCR repertoires of unrelated people reportedly overlapped highly.

Thymic material originated from resections removed in the course of corrective heart surgery. The rearrangement joins TRBV28 to TRBJ2-7; possibly TRBD1 or TRBD2 for D (7 bases each). The sequence came from a boy in the first two years of life with a congenital heart defect but otherwise immunologically healthy. The sample comprised thymus tissue. This CDR3 reads CASRPPDREGYEQYF. In DNA form, the CDR3 reads TGTGCCAGCAGACCTCCCGACAGGGAGGGATACGAGCAGTACTTC.